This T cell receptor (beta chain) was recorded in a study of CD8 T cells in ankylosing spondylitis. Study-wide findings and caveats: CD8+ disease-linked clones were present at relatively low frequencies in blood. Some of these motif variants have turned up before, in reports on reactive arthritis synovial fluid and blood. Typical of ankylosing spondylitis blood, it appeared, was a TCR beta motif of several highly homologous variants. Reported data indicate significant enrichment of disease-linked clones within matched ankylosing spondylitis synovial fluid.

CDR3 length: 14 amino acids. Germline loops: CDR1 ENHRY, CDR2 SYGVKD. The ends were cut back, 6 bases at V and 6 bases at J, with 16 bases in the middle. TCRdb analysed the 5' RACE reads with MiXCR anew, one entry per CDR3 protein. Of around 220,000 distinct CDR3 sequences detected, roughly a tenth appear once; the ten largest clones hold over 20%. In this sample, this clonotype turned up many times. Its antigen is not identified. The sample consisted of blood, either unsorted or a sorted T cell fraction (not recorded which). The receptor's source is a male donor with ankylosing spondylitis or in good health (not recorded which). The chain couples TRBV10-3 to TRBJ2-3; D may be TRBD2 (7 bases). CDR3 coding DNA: TGTGCCATCAGGGGGGGGCTCGAGGGGGATACGCAGTATTTT. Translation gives CAIRGGLEGDTQYF.